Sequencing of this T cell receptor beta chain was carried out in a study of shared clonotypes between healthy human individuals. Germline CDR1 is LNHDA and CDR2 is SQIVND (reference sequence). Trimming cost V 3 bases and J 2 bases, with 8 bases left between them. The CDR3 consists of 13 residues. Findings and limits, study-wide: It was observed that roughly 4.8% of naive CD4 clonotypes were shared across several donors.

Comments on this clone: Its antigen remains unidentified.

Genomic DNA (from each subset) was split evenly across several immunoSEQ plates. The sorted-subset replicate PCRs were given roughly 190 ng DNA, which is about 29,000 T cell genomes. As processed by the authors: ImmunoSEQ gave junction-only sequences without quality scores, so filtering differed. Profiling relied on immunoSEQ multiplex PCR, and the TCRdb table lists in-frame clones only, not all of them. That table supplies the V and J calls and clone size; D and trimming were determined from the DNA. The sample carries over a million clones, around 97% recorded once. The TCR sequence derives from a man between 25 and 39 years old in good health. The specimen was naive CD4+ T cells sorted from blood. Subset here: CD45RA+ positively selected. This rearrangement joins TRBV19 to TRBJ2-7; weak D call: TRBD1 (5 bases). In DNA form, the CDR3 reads TGTGCCAGTAGTATGTACAGGACCTACGAGCAGTACTTC. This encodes CASSMYRTYEQYF.